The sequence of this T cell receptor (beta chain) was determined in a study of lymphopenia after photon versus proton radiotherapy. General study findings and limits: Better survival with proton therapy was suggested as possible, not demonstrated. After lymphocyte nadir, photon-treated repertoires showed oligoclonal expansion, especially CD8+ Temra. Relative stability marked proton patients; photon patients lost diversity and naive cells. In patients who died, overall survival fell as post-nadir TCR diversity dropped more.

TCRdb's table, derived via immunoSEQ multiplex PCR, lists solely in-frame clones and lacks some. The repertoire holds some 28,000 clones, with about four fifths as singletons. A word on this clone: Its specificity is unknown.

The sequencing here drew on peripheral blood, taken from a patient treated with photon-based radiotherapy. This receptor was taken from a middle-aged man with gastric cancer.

The CDR3 loop is CASSQDLVPGQGNTEAFF. CDR3 nucleotide sequence: TGTGCCAGCAGCCAAGATCTAGTCCCGGGACAGGGGAACACTGAAGCTTTCTTT. This chain uses TRBV4-2 with TRBJ1-1; 9 bases fit TRBD1. CDR1 and CDR2 (germline): LGHNA, YNFKEQ. CDR3 size: 18 residues. V lost 0 bases, J lost 1 base, and 9 bases stayed unmatched.